In its sample, the clone carrying this TCR beta chain was seen a few times. The data stem from a study of blood T cell repertoires in COVID-19. Study as a whole: Some COVID-19 samples were acute and others convalescent; all came from the United States, Italy and Spain. Sources were T cells, B-cell-depleted T cells, or PBMCs; the material itself was cDNA or gDNA.

The length of the CDR3 is 13 residues. Germline CDR1 and CDR2: SGHTA and FQGNSA. The trim removed 5 bases at V and 5 bases at J, leaving 4 bases unmatched. In the original processing: Estimation of nucleated cell counts relied on the amplification of reference gene primers. The protocol was immunoSEQ multiplex PCR, while the TCRdb copy is restricted to in-frame clones and leaves out a portion. V and J calls and clone size come straight from that table; D and trimming were deduced from the DNA. Found here are roughly 80,000 clones, more than 75% of them singletons; the top ten hold about an eighth. This TCR came from a human donor in a cohort sampled during active COVID-19. The material sequenced was peripheral blood. The chain joins TRBV7-2 to TRBJ2-3; 7 bases match TRBD2. CDR3 amino acids: CASSGREVDTQYF. The CDR3 DNA is TGTGCCAGCAGCGGGAGGGAGGTAGATACGCAGTATTTT.